This T cell receptor beta chain was captured by sequencing in a study of T-cell memory formation after mild COVID-19. TCRdb reprocessed the 5' RACE reads via MiXCR and lists one record per CDR3 protein. In the table there are approximately 250,000 distinct CDR3 sequences, about a sixth of which are singletons. This clonotype was seen repeatedly, ten times or more. Mismatch with germline at one junction end may stem from a read error. Germline V lookup: CDR1 SEHNR, CDR2 FQNEAQ (reference sequence). The CDR3 totals 14 residues. The sequence was obtained from a man younger than 35 who had mild COVID-19 (a few samples of this study predate the infection). Cell type and time point are not known. The specimen was PBMCs or a T cell subset sorted from them (not recorded which). The chain has TRBV7-9 and TRBJ1-5, with TRBD1 as a possible D gene (6 bases). This chain's CDR3 is CASSLGHSNQPQHF. The CDR3 DNA sequence: TGCGCCAGCAGCCTGGGACATAGCAATCAGCCCCAGCATTTT.